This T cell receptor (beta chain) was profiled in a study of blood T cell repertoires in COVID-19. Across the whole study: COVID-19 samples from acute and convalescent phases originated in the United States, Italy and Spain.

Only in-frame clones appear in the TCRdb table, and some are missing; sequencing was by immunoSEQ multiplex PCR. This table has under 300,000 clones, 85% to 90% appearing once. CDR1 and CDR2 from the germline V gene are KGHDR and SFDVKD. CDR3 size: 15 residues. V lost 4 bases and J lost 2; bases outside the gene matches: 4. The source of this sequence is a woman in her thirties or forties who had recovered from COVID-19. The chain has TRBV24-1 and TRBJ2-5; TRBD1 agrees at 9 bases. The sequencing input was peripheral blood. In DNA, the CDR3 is TGTGCCACCAGTGACACGGGACAGGGACAAGAGACCCAGTACTTC. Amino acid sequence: CATSDTGQGQETQYF.